This TCR beta chain emerged from a study of T cells in Graves' hyperthyroidism and ophthalmopathy. The table lists this clonotype with many counts. Amplification of TCR beta CDR3 regions used RNA as the template. HTBI primers were the set used in a first-round RT-PCR of the TCR CDR3. TCRdb called the multiplex PCR reads again in MiXCR, with one record for every CDR3 protein. The sample records under 800,000 distinct CDR3 sequences, 14% being singletons. This CDR3 has 19 amino acids. V lost 7 bases, J lost 8 bases, and 20 bases stayed unmatched. The germline V gene has CDR1 MDHEN and CDR2 SYDVKM. Those patients with uncontrolled infection, other autoimmune disease, pregnancy or lactation were excluded.

The chain joins TRBV28 to TRBJ2-4, with 13 nucleotides matching TRBD2. The source is a woman aged 18-29 years with Graves' hyperthyroidism. The sample taken for sequencing was blood. CDR3 protein: CASKDGTSGILPEIDIQYF. The DNA for the CDR3 is TGTGCCAGCAAGGACGGGACTAGCGGGATTCTGCCAGAGATAGACATTCAGTACTTC.